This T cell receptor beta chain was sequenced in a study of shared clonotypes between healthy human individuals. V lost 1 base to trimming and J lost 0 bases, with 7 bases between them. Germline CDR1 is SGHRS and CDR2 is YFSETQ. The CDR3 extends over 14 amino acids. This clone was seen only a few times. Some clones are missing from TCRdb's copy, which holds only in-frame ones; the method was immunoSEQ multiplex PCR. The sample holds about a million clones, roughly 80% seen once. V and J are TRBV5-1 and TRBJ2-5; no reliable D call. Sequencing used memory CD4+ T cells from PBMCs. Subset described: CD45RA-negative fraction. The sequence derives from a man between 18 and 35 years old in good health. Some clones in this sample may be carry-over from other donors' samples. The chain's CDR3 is CASSLMPDQETQYF. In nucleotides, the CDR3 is TGCGCCAGCAGCTTGATGCCGGACCAAGAGACCCAGTACTTC. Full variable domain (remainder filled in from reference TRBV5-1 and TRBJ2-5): KAGVTQTPRYLIKTRGQQVTLSCSPISGHRSVSWYQQTPGQGLQFLFEYFSETQRNKGNFPGRFSGRQFSNSRSEMNVSTLELGDSALYLCASSLMPDQETQYFGPGTRLLVL.